This entry lists 23 T cell receptor beta chains sequenced from one sample in a study of blood T cells in healthy people across ages. For the second PCR, which ran for about 7 to 11 cycles, a sample-barcoded 5' primer and a J-beta primer mix were used. Via MiXCR, TCRdb re-called the 5' RACE reads, giving one row per CDR3 protein. The profile shows fewer than 800,000 distinct CDR3 sequences, roughly 30% of them singletons. The sequencing input was blood. These receptors were taken from a woman of 80 years or more in good health.

The V and J genes are TRBV20-1 and TRBJ2-1; 12 nucleotides match TRBD2. After removal of 1 base from V and 8 bases from J, the junction contained 12 bases not matched to a gene. The CDR3 sequence is 17 residues long. The V gene's germline CDR1 is DFQATT and CDR2 SNEGSKA (reference sequence). CDR3: CSARGRTSGNLYDEQFF. CDR3 nucleotide sequence: TGCAGTGCTAGAGGGAGGACTAGCGGGAACCTATACGATGAGCAGTTCTTC.

The chain uses TRBV5-1 and TRBJ2-5, with D perhaps being TRBD1 or TRBD2 (5 bases each). CDR1 is SGHRS and CDR2 is YFSETQ in the germline V gene. With 1 base removed from V and 4 bases from J, the gap between germline ends came to 14 bases. CDR3 length: 15 residues. CDR3 nucleotides: TGCGCCAGCAGCTTGTTGGGGGATGAGGGAGAGACCCAGTACTTC. It translates to CASSLLGDEGETQYF.

This clonotype was seen ten or more times. The J gene is TRBJ2-5, the V gene TRBV7-9, with 11 bases identical to TRBD2. The CDR3 loop spans 17 amino acids. From germline, CDR1 is SEHNR and CDR2 FQNEAQ (reference sequence). The J segment lost 2 bases and the V segment lost 1 base, leaving 6 bases of the junction unmatched. Written as DNA, the CDR3 is TGTGCCAGCAGCTTAGTAAGAACTAGCGGGGGACAAGAGACCCAGTACTTC. This codes for CASSLVRTSGGQETQYF.

In this sample, this clonotype turned up many times. The CDR3 loop is CASSTALAGGPREQYF. The DNA for the CDR3 is TGTGCCAGCAGCACCGCACTAGCGGGGGGGCCCCGCGAGCAGTACTTC. The chain recombines TRBV7-8 with TRBJ2-7, with 13 bases that match TRBD2. The length of the CDR3 is 16 residues. Germline trimming cut 5 bases from V and 6 bases from J; bases unmatched to any gene: 10. Germline V gene sequence: CDR1 SGHVS, CDR2 FQNEAQ.

This clonotype was recorded once. This sequence joins TRBV6-1 and TRBJ1-1, with no clear D. Deletions cut 9 bases from V and 2 bases from J, with 13 bases between. This CDR3 contains 13 residues. The germline gives CDR1 MNHNS, CDR2 SASEGT. The CDR3 DNA reads as TGTGCCAGTATTTACAGAATAAACACTGAAGCTTTCTTT. Translated, it gives CASIYRINTEAFF.

As concerns this clonotype: Its ends do not fully match the called genes, so a read error is possible. This chain uses TRBV10-3 with TRBJ2-7; D uncertain. Germline values: CDR1 ENHRY, CDR2 SYGVKD. The CDR3 consists of 14 residues. CDR3 loop: CATSKGYGNYEQYF. The CDR3 bases are TGTGCCACCAGTAAAGGGTATGGAAACTACGAGCAGTACTTC.

This clonotype occurred once. The rearrangement links TRBV24-1 to TRBJ2-1, with 8 bases identical to TRBD1. Looked up from germline, CDR1 is KGHDR and CDR2 is SFDVKD. V dropped 9 bases and J dropped 6; count of bases not matched to a gene: 12. The CDR3 consists of 15 residues. CDR3 protein: CATGGSGGYGNEQFF. In DNA, the CDR3 is TGTGCCACCGGAGGCTCAGGGGGCTACGGCAATGAGCAGTTCTTC.

This rearrangement joins TRBV4-2 to TRBJ1-3; D unresolved. This CDR3 contains 15 residues. Germline values: CDR1 LGHNA, CDR2 YNFKEQ. The V end was cut by 1 base, the J end by 0 bases, with 7 bases between. The CDR3: CASSQGRHSGNTIYF. For the CDR3, the DNA is TGTGCCAGCAGCCAAGGCCGACACTCTGGAAACACCATATATTTT.

As regards this clonotype: An end of the junction differs from the germline gene, which may be a read error. The chain recombines TRBV13 with TRBJ2-1; D is undetermined. Germline V CDR1 and CDR2: PRHDT, FYEKMQ (reference sequence). There are 16 residues in the CDR3. The CDR3: CASSSGRFRVYNGQFF. CDR3 DNA: TGTGCCAGCAGCTCAGGACGGTTTCGGGTCTACAATGGGCAGTTCTTC. The full variable domain, in which reference TRBV13 and TRBJ2-1 provide the parts outside the CDR3, is AAGVIQSPRHLIKEKRETATLKCYPIPRHDTVYWYQQGPGQDPQFLISFYEKMQSDKGSIPDRFSAQQFSDYHSELNMSSLELGDSALYFCASSSGRFRVYNGQFFGPGTRLTVL.

In this sample, this clonotype turned up many times. DNA for the CDR3: TGTGCCAGCAGCTTATCTAGGGGTAGCACAGATACGCAGTATTTT. Translation gives CASSLSRGSTDTQYF. This chain connects TRBV7-2 to TRBJ2-3; possibly TRBD1 for D (5 bases). The germline CDR1 and CDR2 sequences are SGHTA and FQGNSA. The length of the CDR3 is 15 residues. The V end lost 2 bases, the J end lost 0 bases, and 9 bases lay between the germline ends.

The J gene is TRBJ2-5, the V gene TRBV10-3; tentative D call: TRBD2 (6 bases). In germline, CDR1 is ENHRY, CDR2 SYGVKD. The CDR3 loop spans 14 amino acids. V was trimmed by 6 bases and J by 5 bases, leaving 16 bases between them. The CDR3 bases are TGTGCCATCAGGCCGGGAGCCGGTGGGGAGACCCAGTACTTC. This codes for CAIRPGAGGETQYF.

Many counts were recorded for this clonotype. The V call is TRBV5-1, the J call TRBJ2-3; perhaps TRBD2 as D (6 bases). CDR3 length: 17 residues. Trimming left V 4 bases short and J 5 bases short, with 23 bases between. Germline CDR1 is SGHRS and CDR2 is YFSETQ. The CDR3 spells CASSPGVGRQPIDTQYF. Here the CDR3 DNA reads TGCGCCAGCAGCCCGGGAGTGGGACGCCAGCCGATAGATACGCAGTATTTT.

At least ten counts were recorded for this clonotype. CDR3 nucleotides: TGTGCCAGCAGCCCCCAAGGGGTCTATGGCTACACCTTC. This sequence encodes CASSPQGVYGYTF. V and J are TRBV7-2 and TRBJ1-2, with D possibly matching TRBD1 (5 bases). Germline assignment: CDR1 SGHTA and CDR2 FQGNSA. Between the trimmed V and J ends, which lost 5 bases and 4 bases, there was a span of 11 bases. CDR3 size: 13 residues.

In this sample, this clonotype turned up many times. V and J are TRBV29-1 and TRBJ2-1, with D perhaps TRBD1 (5 bases). CDR1 is SQVTM and CDR2 is ANQGSEA in the germline V gene. The CDR3 loop spans 14 amino acids. The germline V and J ends were trimmed by 4 bases and 1 base, with 11 bases remaining between them. In DNA, the CDR3 is TGCAGCGTTGGGGTCAGGGAATCCTACAATGAGCAGTTCTTC. Translated, it gives CSVGVRESYNEQFF.

V gene TRBV7-9 combines with J gene TRBJ1-1, with 11 nucleotides matching TRBD1. The CDR3 is made up of 15 amino acids. J gave up 11 bases and V 6 bases, and 14 bases lay outside the gene matches. Germline V gives CDR1 SEHNR, CDR2 FQNEAQ (reference sequence). The DNA of the CDR3 is TGTGCCAGCAGAACCGGGACAGGGGGTAATAGTGAGGCTTTCTTT. It is translated as CASRTGTGGNSEAFF.

Ten or more counts support this clonotype. This chain joins TRBV12-3 or TRBV12-4 and TRBJ2-7; a possible D gene is TRBD2 (5 bases). The CDR3 covers 14 residues. V was shortened by 1 base and J by 2 bases, with 9 bases between the two germline ends. The CDR3 protein is CASSLELGPYEQYF. CDR3 bases: TGTGCCAGCAGTTTAGAACTAGGTCCCTACGAGCAGTACTTC.

Points on this clonotype: A much larger clone is a single base away; this may be a read error. The chain carries TRBV9 and TRBJ2-3; TRBD1 or TRBD2 may be the D gene (5 bases each). Trimming stripped 3 bases from V and 4 bases from J, with 15 bases between. Germline-derived CDR1 and CDR2 are SGDLS and YYNGEE. This CDR3 spans 15 amino acids. As DNA, the CDR3 is TGTGCCAGCAGCGCCCTGGGGGAAATCTCAGATACGCAGTATTTT. Its protein product is CASSALGEISDTQYF.

The chain recombines TRBV11-2 with TRBJ1-6; no firm D call. The V end lost 0 bases, the J end lost 3 bases, and 6 bases lay between the germline ends. Germline V gives CDR1 SGHAT, CDR2 FQNNGV. The CDR3 sequence is 15 residues long. As DNA, the CDR3 is TGTGCCAGCAGCTTAGACGGCTTCTATAATTCACCCCTCCACTTT. Translating it yields CASSLDGFYNSPLHF.

This clonotype was seen at least ten times. The chain links TRBV20-1 to TRBJ2-3; the match to TRBD2 covers 11 bases. From germline, CDR1 is DFQATT and CDR2 SNEGSKA (reference sequence). The V and J ends lost 5 bases and 2 bases, in that order; junction bases with no gene match: 6. CDR3 length: 15 amino acids. As DNA, the CDR3 is TGCAGTGCTTCAGTAGCGGGGGGGGCCACAGATACGCAGTATTTT. This gives the protein CSASVAGGATDTQYF.

The genes are TRBV28 and TRBJ2-7, with D possibly TRBD2 on 6 matching bases. V lost 7 bases, J lost 2 bases, and 15 bases lay in between. Looked up from germline, CDR1 is MDHEN and CDR2 is SYDVKM. This CDR3 is 14 amino acids long. CDR3 region: CASTPGTQPYEQYF. The CDR3, as DNA: TGTGCCAGCACTCCCGGGACTCAGCCCTACGAGCAGTACTTC.

The chain joins TRBV5-6 to TRBJ1-1; weak D call: TRBD1 (6 bases). The germline V gene encodes CDR1 SGHDT and CDR2 YYEEEE. V dropped 4 bases and J dropped 3 bases, with 10 bases sitting between them. The CDR3 covers 13 residues. CDR3: CASSRDTDTEAFF. DNA for the CDR3: TGTGCCAGCAGCCGGGACACCGACACTGAAGCTTTCTTT. Drawing the rest from reference TRBV5-6 and TRBJ1-1, the complete variable domain is DAGVTQSPTHLIKTRGQQVTLRCSPKSGHDTVSWYQQALGQGPQFIFQYYEEEERQRGNFPDRFSGHQFPNYSSELNVNALLLGDSALYLCASSRDTDTEAFFGQGTRLTVV.

This clonotype was recorded at least ten times. This chain uses TRBV6-6 with TRBJ2-7; no definite D call. The CDR3 sequence is 12 residues long. Germline lookup yields CDR1 MNHNY and CDR2 SVGAGI (reference sequence). V lost 6 bases and J 2 bases, leaving 8 bases between the germline ends. The CDR3 DNA is TGTGCCAGCAGCACTCTCGCCTACGAGCAGTACTTC. Its translation: CASSTLAYEQYF.

In its sample, this clonotype was seen many times. This rearrangement joins TRBV6-1 to TRBJ1-5; D remains ambiguous. The CDR3 sequence is 15 residues long. Between the trimmed V and J ends, which lost 2 bases and 0 bases, there was a span of 8 bases. Germline CDR1 is MNHNS and CDR2 is SASEGT. CDR3: CASSEIYGSNQPQHF. DNA of the CDR3: TGTGCCAGCAGTGAAATATACGGTAGCAATCAGCCCCAGCATTTT.